This T cell receptor (beta chain) is drawn from a study of identical twins. TCRdb processed the 5' RACE reads anew with MiXCR; each CDR3 protein has one entry. The sample records a few hundred thousand distinct CDR3 sequences, roughly 13% being singletons. V lost 0 bases, J lost 0 bases, and 9 bases lay in between. The CDR3 loop spans 15 amino acids. Germline CDR1 reads LNHDA; CDR2 reads SQIVND (reference sequence). The same specimen was also included in a second study, on yellow fever vaccine responses in identical twins.

The sample comprised CD4+ T cells sorted from blood. The V and J genes are TRBV19 and TRBJ2-7; D call uncertain. This clonotype was obtained from a woman aged 18-30 years in good health. CDR3 loop: CASSIDPGTSYEQYF. DNA of the CDR3: TGTGCCAGTAGTATAGATCCAGGTACCTCCTACGAGCAGTACTTC.